This T cell receptor beta chain was captured in a study of blood T cell repertoires in COVID-19 (dated by TCRdb to 2020 to 2022). Notes on the research overall: Collaborator samples came from the United States, Italy and Spain and covered acute and convalescent phases of COVID-19. The prospective study material was composed of cDNA or gDNA derived from T cells, B-cell-depleted T cells, or PBMCs. The dataset comprised deeply sampled blood TCRbeta repertoires from subjects exposed to, actively infected with, or recovered from COVID-19. A freely available public database, intended as a resource for researchers studying the immune response to SARS-CoV-2, is where the repertoires were released. Samples were obtained from the ongoing ImmuneRACE study (first 160 participants) and from some 1,200 subjects provided by 6 global collaborators. A de-identified subject ID, COVID-19 status, age in years and sex were almost always included in the sample metadata. Where available, HLA class I and class II types were obtained from metadata supplied by the sample provider rather than from assay-based typing.

In regard to this clone: This receptor's antigen is unknown. It has no much larger one-base neighbor in the sample; base qualities were not kept.

TCRbeta CDR3 regions were amplified from genomic DNA by means of the immunoSEQ Assay, a bias-controlled multiplex PCR. The original methods were these. Nucleated cell counts per sample were estimated from amplification of reference gene primers within the assay. To quantify the absolute abundance of each unique TCRbeta CDR3 rearrangement, sequence reads were collapsed and filtered. For each sample, productive Simpson clonality was calculated as the square root of Simpson's diversity index over productive rearrangements. The table was pulled from immuneACCESS by TCRdb, which kept in-frame rearrangements only. Such tables lose some clones; where checked, under half of the loss comes from unresolved V genes, and the rest has no known cause. V and J calls and clone size are copied from that table; D and trimming were computed from the DNA. This sample has 50,000 or so clones in its table, and about 90% of those were observed once. Around a sixth of the sample is in the top ten clones.

Collaborating institutions collected whole blood in K2EDTA tubes following their own protocols. For TCRbeta analysis, collaborators shipped samples as frozen whole blood, isolated PBMCs, or DNA extracted from either of those sample types. What the authors observed across the whole study: The amount of clinical and demographic metadata varied by source and participant and was provided uncurated.

This sequence was found in a human donor with active COVID-19. The donor label of this sample is uncertain. Sample: peripheral blood.

This receptor has the CDR3 CASSLAPSGGASETQYF. The DNA sequence reads TGCGCCAGCAGCTTGGCGCCTAGCGGGGGGGCCAGCGAGACCCAGTACTTC. The chain is made from TRBV5-1 and TRBJ2-5; 12 bases in between match TRBD2. CDR1 and CDR2, per the germline V gene, are SGHRS and YFSETQ. From cysteine to phenylalanine, the CDR3 is 17 amino acids long. Of the read, only the CDR3 DNA is kept; its 51 bases are in frame from base 1. Trimming accounts for 0 bases at V and 5 bases at J, while the number of junction bases matched to no gene is 8.